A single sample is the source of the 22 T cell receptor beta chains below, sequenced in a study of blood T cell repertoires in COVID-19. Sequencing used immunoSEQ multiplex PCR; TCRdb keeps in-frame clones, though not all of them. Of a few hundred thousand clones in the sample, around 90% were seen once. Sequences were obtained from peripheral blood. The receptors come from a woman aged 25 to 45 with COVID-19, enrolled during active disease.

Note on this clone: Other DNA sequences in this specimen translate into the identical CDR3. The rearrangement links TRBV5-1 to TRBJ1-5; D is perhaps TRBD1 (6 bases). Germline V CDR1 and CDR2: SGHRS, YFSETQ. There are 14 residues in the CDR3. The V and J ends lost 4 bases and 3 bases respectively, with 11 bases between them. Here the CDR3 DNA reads TGCGCCAGCAGCCCCGGGACACTCAATCAGCCCCAGCATTTT. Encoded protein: CASSPGTLNQPQHF.

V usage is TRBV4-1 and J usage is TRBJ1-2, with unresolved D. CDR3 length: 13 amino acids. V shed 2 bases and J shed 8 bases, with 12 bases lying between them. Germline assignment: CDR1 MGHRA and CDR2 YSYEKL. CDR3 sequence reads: CASSQLGVEGYTF. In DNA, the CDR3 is TGCGCCAGCAGCCAACTAGGCGTGGAGGGCTACACCTTC.

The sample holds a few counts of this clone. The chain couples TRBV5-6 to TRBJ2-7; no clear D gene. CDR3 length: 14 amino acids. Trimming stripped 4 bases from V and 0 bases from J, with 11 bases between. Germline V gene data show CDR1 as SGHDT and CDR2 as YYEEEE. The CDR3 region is CASSLTHPSYEQYF. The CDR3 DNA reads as TGTGCCAGCAGCCTGACACACCCCTCCTACGAGCAGTACTTC.

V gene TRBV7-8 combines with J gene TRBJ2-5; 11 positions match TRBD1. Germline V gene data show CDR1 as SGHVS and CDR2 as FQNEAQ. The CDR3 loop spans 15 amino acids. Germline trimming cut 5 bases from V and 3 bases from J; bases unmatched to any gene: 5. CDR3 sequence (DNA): TGTGCCAGCAGCGTAGGGACAGGGGGTGAAGAGACCCAGTACTTC. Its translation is CASSVGTGGEETQYF.

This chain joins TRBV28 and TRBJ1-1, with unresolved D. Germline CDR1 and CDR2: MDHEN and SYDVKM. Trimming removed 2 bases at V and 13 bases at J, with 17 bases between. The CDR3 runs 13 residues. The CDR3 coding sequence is TGTGCCAGCAGTTTAGGGCAGAGTCTGGTTGTTTTCTTT. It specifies CASSLGQSLVVFF.

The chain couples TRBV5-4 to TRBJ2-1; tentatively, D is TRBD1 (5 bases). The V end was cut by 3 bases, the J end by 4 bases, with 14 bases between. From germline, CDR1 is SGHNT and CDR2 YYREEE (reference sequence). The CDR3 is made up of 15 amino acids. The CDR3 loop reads CASSSDSSLYNEQFF. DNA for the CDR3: TGTGCCAGCAGCTCCGACAGCTCCCTATACAATGAGCAGTTCTTC.

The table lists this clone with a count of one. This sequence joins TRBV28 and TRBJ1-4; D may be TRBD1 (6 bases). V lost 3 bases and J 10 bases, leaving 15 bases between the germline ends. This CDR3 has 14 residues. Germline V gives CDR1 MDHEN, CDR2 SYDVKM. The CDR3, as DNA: TGTGCCAGCAGTTTTAGGGGGTCGGGCTCAAAACTGTTTTTT. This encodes CASSFRGSGSKLFF.

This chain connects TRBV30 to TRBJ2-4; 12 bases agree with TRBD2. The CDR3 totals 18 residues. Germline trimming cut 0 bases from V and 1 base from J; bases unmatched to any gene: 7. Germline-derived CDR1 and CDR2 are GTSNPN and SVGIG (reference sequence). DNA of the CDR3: TGTGCCTGGAGTGTGGCTAGCGGGAGGGTATCGGCCAAAAACATTCAGTACTTC. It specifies CAWSVASGRVSAKNIQYF. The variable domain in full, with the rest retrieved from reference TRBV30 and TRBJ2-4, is SQTIHQWPATLVQPVGSPLSLECTVEGTSNPNLYWYRQAAGRGLQLLFYSVGIGQISSEVPQNLSASRPQDRQFILSSKKLLLSDSGFYLCAWSVASGRVSAKNIQYFGAGTRLSVL.

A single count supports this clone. Here the CDR3 DNA reads TGTGCCAGCAGTTTACTGCCGGGGAATCAGCCCCAGCATTTT. Translation: CASSLLPGNQPQHF. This chain joins TRBV28 and TRBJ1-5; D unresolved. This CDR3 is built from 14 residues. CDR1 is MDHEN and CDR2 is SYDVKM in the germline V gene. V was pared by 2 bases and J by 4 bases, with 9 bases between.

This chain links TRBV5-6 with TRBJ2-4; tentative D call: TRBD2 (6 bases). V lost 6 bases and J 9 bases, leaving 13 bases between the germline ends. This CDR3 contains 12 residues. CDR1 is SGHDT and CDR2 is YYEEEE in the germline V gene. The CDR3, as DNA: TGTGCCAGCACCGAAGCCGGGGGCATTCAGTACTTC. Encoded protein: CASTEAGGIQYF.

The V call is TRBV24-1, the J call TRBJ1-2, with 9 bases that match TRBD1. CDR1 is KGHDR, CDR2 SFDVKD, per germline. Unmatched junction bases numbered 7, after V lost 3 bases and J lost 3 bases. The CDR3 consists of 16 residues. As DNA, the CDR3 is TGTGCCACCAGTGATCGAAACAGGGGGCACGACTATGGCTACACCTTC. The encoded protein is CATSDRNRGHDYGYTF.

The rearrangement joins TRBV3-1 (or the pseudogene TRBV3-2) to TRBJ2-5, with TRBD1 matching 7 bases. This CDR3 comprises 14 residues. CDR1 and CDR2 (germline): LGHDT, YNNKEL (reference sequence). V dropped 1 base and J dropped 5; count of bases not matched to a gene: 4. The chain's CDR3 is CASSQVRRGETQYF. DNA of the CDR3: TGTGCCAGCAGCCAAGTACGCAGGGGGGAGACCCAGTACTTC.

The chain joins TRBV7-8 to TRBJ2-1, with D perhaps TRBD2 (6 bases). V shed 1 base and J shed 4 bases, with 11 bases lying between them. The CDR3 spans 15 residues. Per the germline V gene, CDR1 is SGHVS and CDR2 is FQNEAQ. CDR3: CASSLGLAPYNEQFF. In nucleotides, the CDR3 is TGTGCCAGCAGCTTAGGTCTAGCGCCGTACAATGAGCAGTTCTTC.

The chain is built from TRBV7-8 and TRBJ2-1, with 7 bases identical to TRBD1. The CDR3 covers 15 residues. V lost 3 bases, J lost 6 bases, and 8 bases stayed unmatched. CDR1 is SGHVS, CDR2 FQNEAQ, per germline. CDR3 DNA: TGTGCCAGCAGCTTGATCGGGACAGTCCCCAATGAGCAGTTCTTC. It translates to CASSLIGTVPNEQFF. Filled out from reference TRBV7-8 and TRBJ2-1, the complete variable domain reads GAGVSQSPRYKVAKRGQDVALRCDPISGHVSLFWYQQALGQGPEFLTYFQNEAQLDKSGLPSDRFFAERPEGSVSTLKIQRTQQEDSAVYLCASSLIGTVPNEQFFGPGTRLTVL.

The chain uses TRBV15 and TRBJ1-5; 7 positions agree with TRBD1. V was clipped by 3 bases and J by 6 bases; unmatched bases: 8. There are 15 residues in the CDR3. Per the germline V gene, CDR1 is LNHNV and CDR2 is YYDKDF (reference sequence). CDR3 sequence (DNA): TGTGCCACCAGCAGGACAGGGTACGGCACTCAGCCCCAGCATTTT. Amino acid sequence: CATSRTGYGTQPQHF. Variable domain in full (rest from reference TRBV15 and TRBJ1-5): DAMVIQNPRYQVTQFGKPVTLSCSQTLNHNVMYWYQQKSSQAPKLLFHYYDKDFNNEADTPDNFQSRRPNTSFCFLDIRSPGLGDTAMYLCATSRTGYGTQPQHFGDGTRLSIL.

As DNA, the CDR3 is TGTGCCAGCAGCCTGGGAGGGGCTGGCTACGAGCAGTACTTC. Residues: CASSLGGAGYEQYF. This chain uses TRBV7-9 with TRBJ2-7; 7 bases are shared with TRBD2. Trimming cost V 5 bases and J 3 bases; bases outside gene matches: 7. This CDR3 is 14 amino acids long. Looked up from germline, CDR1 is SEHNR and CDR2 is FQNEAQ (reference sequence).

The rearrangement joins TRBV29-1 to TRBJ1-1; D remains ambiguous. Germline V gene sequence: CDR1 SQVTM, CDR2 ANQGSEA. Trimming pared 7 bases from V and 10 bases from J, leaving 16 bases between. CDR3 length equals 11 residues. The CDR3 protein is CSAEPGMRAFF. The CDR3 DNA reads TGCAGCGCCGAACCGGGTATGCGAGCTTTCTTT.

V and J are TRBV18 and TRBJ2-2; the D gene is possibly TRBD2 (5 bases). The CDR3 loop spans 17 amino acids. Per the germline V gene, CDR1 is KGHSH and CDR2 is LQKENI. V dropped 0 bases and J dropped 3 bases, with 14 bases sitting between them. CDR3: CASSPPTAGLYTGELFF. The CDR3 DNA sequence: TGTGCCAGCTCACCACCGACTGCCGGACTCTACACCGGGGAGCTGTTTTTT.

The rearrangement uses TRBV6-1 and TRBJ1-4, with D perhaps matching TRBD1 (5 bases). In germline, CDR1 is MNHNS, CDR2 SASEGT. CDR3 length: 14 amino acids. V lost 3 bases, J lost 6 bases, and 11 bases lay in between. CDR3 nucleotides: TGTGCCAGCAGTGAGCGGGGGATGCATGAAAAACTGTTTTTT. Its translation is CASSERGMHEKLFF.

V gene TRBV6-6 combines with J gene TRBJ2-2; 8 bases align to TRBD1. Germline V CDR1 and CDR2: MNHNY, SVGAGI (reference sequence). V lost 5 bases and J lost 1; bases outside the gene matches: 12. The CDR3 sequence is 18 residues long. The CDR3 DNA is TGTGCCAGCAGTCGCAAAATCAGGGGGCGTTTGAACACCGGGGAGCTGTTTTTT. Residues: CASSRKIRGRLNTGELFF.

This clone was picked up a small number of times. The CDR3 loop is CASSPALGRYSPLHF. CDR3 nucleotide sequence: TGTGCCAGCAGTCCCGCCCTCGGGAGGTATTCACCCCTCCACTTT. The V call is TRBV28, the J call TRBJ1-6; D uncertain. CDR1 is MDHEN and CDR2 is SYDVKM in the germline V gene. V lost 5 bases, J lost 8 bases, and 16 bases lay in between. This CDR3 has 15 amino acids.

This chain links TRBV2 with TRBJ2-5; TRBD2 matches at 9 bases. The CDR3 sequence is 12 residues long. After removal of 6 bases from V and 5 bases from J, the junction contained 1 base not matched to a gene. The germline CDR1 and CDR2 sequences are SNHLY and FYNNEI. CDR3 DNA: TGTGCCAGCAGGGCGGGAGGGGAGACCCAGTACTTC. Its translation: CASRAGGETQYF.